This T cell receptor (beta chain) was identified in a study of T cell responses to AZD1222 COVID-19 vaccine. J lost 9 bases, V lost 5 bases, and 8 bases had no gene match. The CDR3 length is 15 residues. The germline V gene has CDR1 LNHNV and CDR2 YYDKDF (reference sequence). Study-level findings and limits: Among the donors, most were white British and more were female, and clonal diversity was possibly underestimated. Among those given AZD1222, only six were seropositive at baseline. Following two doses of AZD1222, Spike-specific TCR breadth and depth rose. Unmutated variant regions are reportedly the target of nearly half of TCRs that are spike-specific.

This clone was counted a single time. Its specificity is not known. This table comes from immunoSEQ multiplex PCR, and its TCRdb copy is limited to in-frame clones, with some not included. The table has 100,000 to 120,000 clones, 87% seen once. The sequences come from peripheral blood, collected on day 0 of AZD1222 vaccination. The chain is built from TRBV15 and TRBJ2-2; TRBD1 matches at 11 bases. This receptor was identified in an adult in good health. CDR3 loop: CATSRRTGGERELFF. For the CDR3, the DNA is TGTGCCACCAGCCGACGGACAGGGGGCGAGAGGGAGCTGTTTTTT.